A single sample is the source of the 11 T cell receptor beta chains below, sequenced in a study of shared T cell receptors in the human thymus. Using immunoSEQ multiplex PCR, the repertoire was profiled, and TCRdb retains in-frame clones only, with some absent. The sample lists 600,000 or so clones, more than 75% occurring once. These data were also reused for a study on human thymus T cells.

Material for sequencing was thymocytes. The receptors shown here come from a boy in the first two years of life with a congenital heart defect.

The rearrangement joins TRBV27 to TRBJ2-6, with D perhaps TRBD2 (6 bases). Germline CDR1 reads MNHEY; CDR2 reads SMNVEV (reference sequence). The CDR3 totals 17 residues. Trimming pared 2 bases from V and 4 bases from J, leaving 15 bases between. Written as DNA, the CDR3 is TGTGCCAGCAGTTTAGGCGCCTTAGCGGCAGGGGCCAACGTCCTGACTTTC. Protein product: CASSLGALAAGANVLTF.

The gene calls are TRBV4-2 and TRBJ1-2, with D possibly matching TRBD1 (6 bases). The CDR3 is 16 residues long. The V end was cut by 3 bases, the J end by 5 bases, with 19 bases between. Germline V gene lookup returns CDR1 LGHNA and CDR2 YNFKEQ. The CDR3 bases are TGTGCCAGCAGCCACCCATTACAGGGAGTTCGATATGGCTACACCTTC. Its protein product is CASSHPLQGVRYGYTF.

This clone was detected only a few times. V and J are TRBV5-8 and TRBJ1-2; D is unclear. The CDR3 runs 12 residues. Germline V gene data show CDR1 as SGHTS and CDR2 as YDEGEE. Deletions cut 4 bases from V and 7 bases from J, with 11 bases between. This CDR3 is CASSPTGLGYTF. In DNA, the CDR3 is TGTGCCAGCAGCCCCACCGGTCTTGGCTACACCTTC.

The DNA for the CDR3 is TGCGCCAGCAGCCAAGGCCATAGCTACAATGAGCAGTTCTTC. Its translation: CASSQGHSYNEQFF. V usage is TRBV4-1 and J usage is TRBJ2-1; no clear D. This CDR3 comprises 14 residues. V was pared by 1 base and J by 3 bases, with 7 bases between. Germline V gene lookup returns CDR1 MGHRA and CDR2 YSYEKL.

The chain is built from TRBV4-3 and TRBJ2-7; TRBD1 matches 9 bases. This CDR3 has 17 amino acids. Germline assignment: CDR1 LGHNA and CDR2 YSLEER. V lost 0 bases, J lost 7 bases, and 13 bases stayed unmatched. CDR3 nucleotides: TGCGCCAGCAGCCAAGATCTTCGGGACAGGGCGGAATTGGAGCAGTACTTC. Translating gives CASSQDLRDRAELEQYF.

To note about this clone: The same CDR3 can be traced to other DNA sequences in this sample. The V and J genes are TRBV2 and TRBJ2-1; D unclear. The V gene lost 2 bases and the J gene lost 0 bases, with 8 bases spanning the gap. The CDR3 sequence is 15 residues long. The V gene's germline CDR1 is SNHLY and CDR2 FYNNEI. The CDR3 sequence is CASSERRSSYNEQFF. The DNA of the CDR3 is TGTGCCAGCAGTGAAAGACGGAGCTCCTACAATGAGCAGTTCTTC.

The chain is built from TRBV5-6 and TRBJ1-1; D not certain. With 5 bases removed from V and 1 base from J, the gap between germline ends came to 9 bases. The germline V gene has CDR1 SGHDT and CDR2 YYEEEE. CDR3 length: 13 residues. The CDR3 here is CASRGKRNTEAFF. The CDR3 DNA reads TGTGCCAGCAGGGGCAAAAGGAACACTGAAGCTTTCTTT.

The gene calls are TRBV6-5 and TRBJ1-2, with 7 bases that match TRBD1. V lost 6 bases, J lost 2 bases, and 3 bases stayed unmatched. There are 13 residues in the CDR3. Germline-derived CDR1 and CDR2 are MNHEY and SVGAGI. CDR3 region: CASRRQGNYGYTF. As DNA, the CDR3 is TGTGCCAGCAGGAGACAGGGCAACTATGGCTACACCTTC.

There are a few counts of this clone. The CDR3 sequence is CASSSDSRAEAFF. The CDR3 nucleotides are TGTGCCAGCAGCTCGGACAGTCGGGCTGAAGCTTTCTTT. This sequence joins TRBV5-6 and TRBJ1-1, with D maybe TRBD1 (6 bases). Germline lookup yields CDR1 SGHDT and CDR2 YYEEEE. The CDR3 contains 13 residues. V was shortened by 3 bases and J by 6 bases, with 12 bases between the two germline ends.

The gene calls are TRBV5-5 and TRBJ1-2, with TRBD1 identical over 8 bases. The V gene end was trimmed by 4 bases and the J gene end by 6 bases; junction bases not matched to a gene: 20. Per the germline V gene, CDR1 is SGHKS and CDR2 is YYEKEE (reference sequence). The CDR3 covers 18 residues. CDR3 DNA sequence: TGTGCCAGCAGCCCCCTCAGGGGGCGAGGTAAAAAAGGAAATGGCTACACCTTC. The encoded protein is CASSPLRGRGKKGNGYTF. The full variable domain, in which reference TRBV5-5 and TRBJ1-2 provide the parts outside the CDR3, is DAGVTQSPTHLIKTRGQQVTLRCSPISGHKSVSWYQQVLGQGPQFIFQYYEKEERGRGNFPDRFSARQFPNYSSELNVNALLLGDSALYLCASSPLRGRGKKGNGYTFGSGTRLTVV.

The chain employs TRBV5-6 and TRBJ2-7; 7 positions match TRBD2. This CDR3 comprises 14 residues. V shed 4 bases and J 0 bases; nucleotides not matched to a gene: 4. In germline, CDR1 is SGHDT, CDR2 YYEEEE. This chain's CDR3 is CASSLRLASYEQYF. CDR3 in DNA: TGTGCCAGCAGCCTCCGACTAGCCTCCTACGAGCAGTACTTC.